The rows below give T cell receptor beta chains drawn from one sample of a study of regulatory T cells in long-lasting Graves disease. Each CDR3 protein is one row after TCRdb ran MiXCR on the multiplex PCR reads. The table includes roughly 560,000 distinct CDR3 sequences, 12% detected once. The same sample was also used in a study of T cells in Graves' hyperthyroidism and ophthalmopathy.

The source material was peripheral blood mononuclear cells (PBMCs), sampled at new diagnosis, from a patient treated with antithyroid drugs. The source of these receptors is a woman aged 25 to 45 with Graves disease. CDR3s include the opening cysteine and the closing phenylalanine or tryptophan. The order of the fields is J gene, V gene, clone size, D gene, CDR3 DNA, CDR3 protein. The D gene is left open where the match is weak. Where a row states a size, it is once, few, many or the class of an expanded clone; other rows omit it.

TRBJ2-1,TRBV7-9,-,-,TGTGCCAGCAGCTTACAGGGTCTACCGGACAATGAGCAGTTCTTC,CASSLQGLPDNEQFF
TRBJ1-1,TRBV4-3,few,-,TGCGCCAGCAGCCCTCGTCTACAAATGAACACTGAAGCTTTCTTT,CASSPRLQMNTEAFF
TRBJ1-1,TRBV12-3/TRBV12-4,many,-,TGTGCCAGCAGTATGCATATGAACACTGAAGCTTTCTTT,CASSMHMNTEAFF
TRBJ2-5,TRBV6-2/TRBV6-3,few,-,TGTGCCAGCAGTGAACGGGCGTTGGAGCTTTCCGGCGAGACCCAGTACTTC,CASSERALELSGETQYF
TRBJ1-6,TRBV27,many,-,TGTGCCAGCAGTTTTGTCGGGATTAATAATTCACCCCTCCACTTT,CASSFVGINNSPLHF
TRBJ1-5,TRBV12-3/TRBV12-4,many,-,TGTGCCAGCAGTTTTGTAGGGGGGAATCAGCCCCAGCATTTT,CASSFVGGNQPQHF
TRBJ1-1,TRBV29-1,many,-,TGCAGCGTTTACAGGGCCGGGACTGAAGCTTTCTTT,CSVYRAGTEAFF
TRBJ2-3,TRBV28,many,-,TGTGCCAGCAGCCGTACCCAGGGGACAGATACGCAGTATTTT,CASSRTQGTDTQYF
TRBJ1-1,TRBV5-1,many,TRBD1,TGCGCCAGCAGCTTGGGGACAGGAGTCATGAACACTGAAGCTTTCTTT,CASSLGTGVMNTEAFF
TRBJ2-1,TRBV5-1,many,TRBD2,TGCGCCAGCAGCTTTCTGGCGGGAGGATGGGAGCAGTTCTTC,CASSFLAGGWEQFF
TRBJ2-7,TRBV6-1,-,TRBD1,TGTGCCAGCAGTGAGCGAGGGGGCGCAACCTACGAGCAGTACTTC,CASSERGGATYEQYF
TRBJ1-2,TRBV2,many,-,TGTGCCAGCAGTCGACAGTTATATGGCTACACCTTC,CASSRQLYGYTF
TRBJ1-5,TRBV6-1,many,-,TGTGCCAGCCGAGACAGTAACCCCAATCAGCCCCAGCATTTT,CASRDSNPNQPQHF
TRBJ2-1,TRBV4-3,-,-,TGCGCCAGCAGCCTCGGACTGGGTCGAAATGAGCAGTTCTTC,CASSLGLGRNEQFF
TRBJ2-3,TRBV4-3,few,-,TGCGCCAGCAGCCAAGATCTTAGTAGGGGAGGAAGCACAGATACGCAGTATTTT,CASSQDLSRGGSTDTQYF
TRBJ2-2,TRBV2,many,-,TGTGCCAGCAGTGGTGGATACACCGGGGAGCTGTTTTTT,CASSGGYTGELFF
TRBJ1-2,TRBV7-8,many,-,TGTGCCAGCAGCTCTAAGACAGGTCGGGGCTACACCTTC,CASSSKTGRGYTF
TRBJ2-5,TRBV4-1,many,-,TGCGCCAGCAGCCCCCCTACCCGGACAGTGGCCCTTCAAGAGACCCAGTACTTC,CASSPPTRTVALQETQYF
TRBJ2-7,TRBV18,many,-,TGTGCCAGCTCACCGCAGAAGGGCCCCTACGAGCAGTACTTC,CASSPQKGPYEQYF
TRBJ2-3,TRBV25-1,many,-,TGTGCCAGCAGAGGCCCCATTGCTAGCACAGATACGCAGTATTTT,CASRGPIASTDTQYF
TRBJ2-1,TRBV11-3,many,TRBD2,TGTGCCAGCAGCACGCTGGCTAGCGGCTCCTACAATGAGCAGTTCTTC,CASSTLASGSYNEQFF
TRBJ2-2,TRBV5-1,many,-,TGCGCCAGCAGCGGATTAGCTACTTCCGGGGAGCTGTTTTTT,CASSGLATSGELFF
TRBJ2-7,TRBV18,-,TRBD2,TGTGCCGGCTCACCGGGGACTAGCGGTTCCTACGAGCAGTACTTC,CAGSPGTSGSYEQYF
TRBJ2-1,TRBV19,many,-,TGTGCCAGTAGACCCTCTGACTACAATGAGCAGTTCTTC,CASRPSDYNEQFF
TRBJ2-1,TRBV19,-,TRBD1,TGTGCCAGTAGTTTTTCCGGGACAGGGGTCACTGAGCAGTTCTTC,CASSFSGTGVTEQFF
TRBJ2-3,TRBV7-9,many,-,TGTGCCAGCAGCTTAGCCCCCGCGGGGACGTTGACAGATACGCAGTATTTT,CASSLAPAGTLTDTQYF
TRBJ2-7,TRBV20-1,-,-,TGCAGTGCTGAATCCCTCACAGAGATCGGGGACGAGCAGTACTTC,CSAESLTEIGDEQYF
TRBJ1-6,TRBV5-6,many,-,TGTGCCAGCAGCTTGGGGACGGGAGCACCCCTCCACTTT,CASSLGTGAPLHF